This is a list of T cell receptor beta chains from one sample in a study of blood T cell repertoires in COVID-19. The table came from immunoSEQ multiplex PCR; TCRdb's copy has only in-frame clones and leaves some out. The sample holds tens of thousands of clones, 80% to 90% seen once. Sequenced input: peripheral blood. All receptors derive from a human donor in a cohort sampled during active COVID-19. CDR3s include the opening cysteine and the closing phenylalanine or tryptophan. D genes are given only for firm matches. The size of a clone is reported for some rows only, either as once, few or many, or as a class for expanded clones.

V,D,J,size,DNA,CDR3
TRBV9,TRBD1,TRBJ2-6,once,TGTGCCAGCAGCGAGAGTCCAGGGGGCTCTGGGGCCAACGTCCTGACTTTC,CASSESPGGSGANVLTF
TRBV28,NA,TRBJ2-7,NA,TGTGCCACACGGGGGATCTACGAGCAGTACTTC,CATRGIYEQYF
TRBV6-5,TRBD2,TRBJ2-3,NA,TGTGCCAGCAGAGGGCGGGGGAGAAACACAGATACGCAGTATTTT,CASRGRGRNTDTQYF
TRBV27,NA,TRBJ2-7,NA,TGTGCCAGCAGTTTTCGGGCAGGGACCTACGAGCAGTACTTC,CASSFRAGTYEQYF
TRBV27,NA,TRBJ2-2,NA,TGTGCCAGCAGTGTCACAGGGCCCTACACCGGGGAGCTGTTTTTT,CASSVTGPYTGELFF
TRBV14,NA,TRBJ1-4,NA,TGTGCCAGCAGCGCACAGGGTCCCGCTAATGAAAAACTGTTTTTT,CASSAQGPANEKLFF
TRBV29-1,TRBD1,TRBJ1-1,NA,TGCAGCGTTGAAGACGGACAGGGGGCGGGTGAAGCTTTCTTT,CSVEDGQGAGEAFF
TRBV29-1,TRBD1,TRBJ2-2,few,TGCAGCGGCCGCGGGACAGGGGACACCGGGGAGCTGTTTTTT,CSGRGTGDTGELFF
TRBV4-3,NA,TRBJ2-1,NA,TGCGCCAGCAGCCAAGATGAGGATGAGCAGTTCTTC,CASSQDEDEQFF
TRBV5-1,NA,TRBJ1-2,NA,TGCGCCAGCAGCACAGACAGTTATGGCTACACCTTC,CASSTDSYGYTF
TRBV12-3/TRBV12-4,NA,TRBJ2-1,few,TGTGCCAGCAGCCGCGACAGGTTACCTGAGCAGTTCTTC,CASSRDRLPEQFF
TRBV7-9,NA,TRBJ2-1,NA,TGTGCCAGCAGCCGGTGGAATGAGCAGTTCTTC,CASSRWNEQFF
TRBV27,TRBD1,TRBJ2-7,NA,TGTGCCAGCAGTTTTGGCAGGGGGCCTTCCTACGAGCAGTACTTC,CASSFGRGPSYEQYF
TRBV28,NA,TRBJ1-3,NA,TGTGCCAGCAGCTCAGTCCTCTCTGGAAACACCATATATTTT,CASSSVLSGNTIYF
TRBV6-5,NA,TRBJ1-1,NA,TGTGCCAGCACCGCCCTGGCAGGGGAGAACACTGAAGCTTTCTTT,CASTALAGENTEAFF
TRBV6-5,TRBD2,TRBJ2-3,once,TGTGCCAGCAGCACCGGGACTAGCGCCACAGATACGCAGTATTTT,CASSTGTSATDTQYF
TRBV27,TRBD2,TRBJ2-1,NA,TGTGCCAGCAGCCCATACGGAAGTAGCGGGGCAGATGAGCAGTTCTTC,CASSPYGSSGADEQFF
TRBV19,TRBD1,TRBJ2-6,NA,TGTGCCAGTACCGCGGACAGGGCCCCTTTTAGGGCCAACGTCCTGACTTTC,CASTADRAPFRANVLTF
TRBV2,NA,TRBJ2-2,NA,TGTGCCAGCAGGACGGGGGTCGGCGGGGAGCTGTTTTTT,CASRTGVGGELFF
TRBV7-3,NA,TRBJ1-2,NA,TGTGCCAGCAGCTTCTCAGGGTTCGATGGCTACACCTTC,CASSFSGFDGYTF
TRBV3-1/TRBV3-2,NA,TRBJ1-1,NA,TGTGCCAGCAGCCATCAACCGGGACAAAGGAACACTGAAGCTTTCTTT,CASSHQPGQRNTEAFF
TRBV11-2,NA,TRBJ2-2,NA,TGTGCCAGCAGCCCAGGCCCATCCTCGAACACCGGGGAGCTGTTTTTT,CASSPGPSSNTGELFF
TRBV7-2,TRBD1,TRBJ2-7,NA,TGTGCCAGCAGCTTAGATACCGGGACAGGATACGAGCAGTACTTC,CASSLDTGTGYEQYF
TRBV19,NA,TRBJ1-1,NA,TGTGCCAGTAGGGACAGTTCGGCCACTGAAGCTTTCTTT,CASRDSSATEAFF
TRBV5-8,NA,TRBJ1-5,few,TGTGCCAGCAGCTCGCGTGGAGGCCAGCCCCAGCATTTT,CASSSRGGQPQHF
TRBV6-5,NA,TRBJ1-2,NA,TGTGCCAGCAGTTACAGGCAGGGGTATGGCTACACCTTC,CASSYRQGYGYTF
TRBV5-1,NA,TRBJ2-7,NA,TGCGCCAGCAGCTTGGAAGTAGCGGACTCCTACGAGCAGTACTTC,CASSLEVADSYEQYF
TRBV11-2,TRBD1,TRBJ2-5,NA,TGTGCCAGCAGCCTGTACAGGGGGTACCAAGAGACCCAGTACTTC,CASSLYRGYQETQYF
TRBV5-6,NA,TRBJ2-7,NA,TGTGCCAGCAGCTCAGGGACACAGTACGAGCAGTACTTC,CASSSGTQYEQYF
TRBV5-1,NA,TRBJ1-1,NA,TGCGCCAGCAGCTTCAGGGGTGCGACTGAAGCTTTCTTT,CASSFRGATEAFF
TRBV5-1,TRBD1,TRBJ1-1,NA,TGCGCCAGCAGCTTGGCACCCGGGACAGGGGCCGCCAACACTGAAGCTTTCTTT,CASSLAPGTGAANTEAFF
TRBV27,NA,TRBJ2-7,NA,TGTGCCAGCGGCAACCAGGGGGGCTACGAGCAGTACTTC,CASGNQGGYEQYF
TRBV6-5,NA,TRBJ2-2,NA,TGTGCCAGCAGCCGACATTTCGGGGAGCTGTTTTTT,CASSRHFGELFF
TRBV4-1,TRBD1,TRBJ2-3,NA,TGCGCCAGCAGCCAAGCCCAACAGGGGGCGAAGTTCTCAGATACGCAGTATTTT,CASSQAQQGAKFSDTQYF
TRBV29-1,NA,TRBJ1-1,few,TGCAGCGCTCCCGAGGGAACTGAAGCTTTCTTT,CSAPEGTEAFF
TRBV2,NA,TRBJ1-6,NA,TGTGCCAGCAGCAGCAGGGGAACTAATTCACCCCTCCACTTT,CASSSRGTNSPLHF
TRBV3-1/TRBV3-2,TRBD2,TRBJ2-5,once,TGTGCCAGCACCGGGGGGGGCGAGACCCAGTACTTC,CASTGGGETQYF
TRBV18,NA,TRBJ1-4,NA,TGTGCCAGCTCCCGCGGGACGGGGAATGAAAAACTGTTTTTT,CASSRGTGNEKLFF
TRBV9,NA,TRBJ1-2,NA,TGTGCCAGCAGTCGTTATGCGGATGGCTACACCTTC,CASSRYADGYTF
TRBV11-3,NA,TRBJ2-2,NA,TGTGCCAGCAGCTTACCCGCCGCGGCAGGGGCCGGGGAGCTGTTTTTT,CASSLPAAAGAGELFF
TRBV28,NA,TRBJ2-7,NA,TGTGCCAGCAGGGTGAAGTTCTCCTACGTGCTCCCCGAGCAGTACTTC,CASRVKFSYVLPEQYF
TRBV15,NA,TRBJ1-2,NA,TGTGCCACCAGCAGAGATGGTTCGAGAGGGGGCTACACCTTC,CATSRDGSRGGYTF
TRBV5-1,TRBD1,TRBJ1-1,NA,TGCGCCAGCAGCGTAGGGGACAGATTAACTGAAGCTTTCTTT,CASSVGDRLTEAFF
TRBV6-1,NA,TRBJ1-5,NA,TGTGCCAGCAGTGAAGCGCTGGCTCAGCAGCCCCAGCATTTT,CASSEALAQQPQHF
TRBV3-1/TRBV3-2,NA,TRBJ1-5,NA,TGTGCCAGCAGTCGGGTCTACAATCAGCCCCAGCATTTT,CASSRVYNQPQHF